This note documents a single TCR beta chain sequence. Its antigen remains unknown. RNA, once extracted, was reverse transcribed into cDNA for use as the sequencing template. Produced via immunoSEQ multiplex PCR; TCRdb's table is partial and in-frame only. This sample yields some 150,000 clones, of which about 51% are seen a single time; more than 15% belongs to the top ten. Treatment reported: oral pan-JAK inhibitor, 5-10 mg twice daily. Alopecia areata patients gave lesional scalp punch biopsies and peripheral blood samples. The sample belongs to a study of CD8+ T cells in alopecia areata. Background on the study: Treated patients were given oral tofacitinib, which was dosed at 5 to 10 mg twice daily. Study results and limitations: Many expanded lesional clones persisted during tofacitinib (in both scalp and blood).

The V end lost 6 bases, the J end lost 10 bases, and 11 bases lay between the germline ends. Germline V gives CDR1 SGHNT, CDR2 YYREEE (reference sequence). CDR3 size: 11 residues. Here the sequenced sample was CD8+ T cells sorted from blood, taken at week 4, from a patient treated with tofacitinib. This sequence originates from a human donor with alopecia areata. The V gene is TRBV5-4, the J gene TRBJ2-1; D perhaps matches TRBD2 (5 bases). CDR3: CASNRLAEQFF. CDR3 nucleotide sequence: TGTGCCAGCAACCGTTTAGCGGAGCAGTTCTTC.